The present T cell receptor beta chain was sequenced within a study of blood T cell repertoires in COVID-19 (dated by TCRdb to the early 2020s). Study-level background: Samples covering the acute and convalescent phases of COVID-19 were provided by collaborators in the United States, Italy and Spain. The samples were drawn from two sources: the first 160 participants of the ongoing ImmuneRACE study, and 1,000 to 1,500 subjects contributed by 6 global collaborators. Nearly every sample came with metadata listing a de-identified subject ID, COVID-19 status, age in years and sex. Where available, HLA class I and class II types were obtained from metadata supplied by the sample provider rather than from assay-based typing. The repertoires were released in a freely available public database meant as a resource for research on the immune response to SARS-CoV-2. Deeply sampled blood TCRbeta repertoires from subjects exposed to, actively infected with, or recovered from COVID-19 were included in the dataset. The prospective study material was composed of cDNA or gDNA derived from T cells, B-cell-depleted T cells, or PBMCs. Overall study results and their limits: The quantity of clinical and demographic metadata differed by source and by participant and was supplied without curation.

Trimming accounts for 2 bases at V and 7 bases at J, while the number of junction bases matched to no gene is 17. The germline V gene supplies CDR1 SGHTA and CDR2 FQGNSA. The CDR3, cysteine through phenylalanine, is 19 amino acids long. Only the CDR3 part of the read is kept: 57 bases, read in frame from the first base. At one collaborating source in Seattle, patients were enrolled during active infection and were followed longitudinally through the course of disease. Each collaborating institution followed its own protocols to collect whole blood in K2EDTA tubes. For TCRbeta analysis, collaborators shipped samples in one of three forms: frozen whole blood, isolated PBMCs, or DNA extracted from either of those sample types. Details on this clone: Its antigen remains unidentified. No clone much larger than this one lies a single base away; base qualities are absent.

TCRbeta CDR3 regions were amplified from genomic DNA by means of the immunoSEQ Assay, a bias-controlled multiplex PCR. As for the authors' bioinformatics: The number of nucleated cells in each sample was estimated by amplification of reference gene primers within the assay. To quantify the absolute abundance of each unique TCRbeta CDR3 rearrangement, sequence reads were collapsed and filtered. For each sample, productive Simpson clonality was calculated as the square root of Simpson's diversity index across productive rearrangements. TCRdb mirrors the immuneACCESS table, restricted to in-frame sequences. Some clones are absent from its copies; in checked studies, under half trace to an unresolved V gene, and the reason for the others is unknown. V, J and clone size reflect that table, while D and trimming were determined from the DNA. Within this sample are under 250,000 clones, with 85% to 90% of them counted one time only. 2% to 3% of the sample lies in the top ten.

Sequenced sample: peripheral blood. Here the chain combines TRBV7-2 and TRBJ2-1, with 10 junctional bases fitting TRBD2. This receptor was obtained from a man younger than 40 with COVID-19, enrolled during active disease. The DNA reads TGTGCCAGCAGCTTAATCTTCGGGCCCGCTAGCGGGGGAATGAATGAGCAGTTCTTC. Translation gives CASSLIFGPASGGMNEQFF.